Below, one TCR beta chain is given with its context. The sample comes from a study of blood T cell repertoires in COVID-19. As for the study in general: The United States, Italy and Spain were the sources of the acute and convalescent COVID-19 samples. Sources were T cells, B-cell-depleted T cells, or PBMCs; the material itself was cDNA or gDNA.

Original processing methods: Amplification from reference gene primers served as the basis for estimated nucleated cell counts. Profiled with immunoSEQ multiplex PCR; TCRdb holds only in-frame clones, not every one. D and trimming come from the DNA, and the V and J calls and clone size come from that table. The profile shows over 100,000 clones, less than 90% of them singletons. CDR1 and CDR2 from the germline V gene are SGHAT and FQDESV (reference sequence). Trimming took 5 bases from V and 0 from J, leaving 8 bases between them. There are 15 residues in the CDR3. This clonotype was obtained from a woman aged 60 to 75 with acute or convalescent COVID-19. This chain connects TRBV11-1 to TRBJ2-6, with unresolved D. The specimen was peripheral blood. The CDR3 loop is CASSRGSSGANVLTF. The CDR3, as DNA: TGTGCCAGCAGCCGCGGAAGCTCTGGGGCCAACGTCCTGACTTTC. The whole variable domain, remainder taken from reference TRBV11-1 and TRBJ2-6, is EAEVAQSPRYKITEKSQAVAFWCDPISGHATLYWYRQILGQGPELLVQFQDESVVDDSQLPKDRFSAERLKGVDSTLKIQPAELGDSAMYLCASSRGSSGANVLTFGAGSRLTVL.